Listed here are 32 T cell receptor beta chains from one sample, sequenced in a study of OX40 agonist ivuxolimab in advanced cancers. Libraries were prepared by immunoSEQ multiplex PCR; TCRdb keeps only in-frame clonotypes and omits some of them. Of 65,000 to 95,000 clones in the sample, 91% are singletons; the top ten hold 2.3%. This specimen consisted of CD4+ or CD8+ T cells sorted from blood, obtained in a trial of the OX40 agonist ivuxolimab. These receptors came from an adult with an advanced solid tumor such as melanoma, head and neck, liver or kidney cancer.

The rearrangement joins TRBV7-2 to TRBJ1-3; TRBD1 agrees at 7 bases. The CDR3 loop spans 14 amino acids. The V segment lost 1 base and the J segment 8 bases; nucleotides outside the gene matches: 5. Germline CDR1 and CDR2: SGHTA and FQGNSA. Here the CDR3 reads CASSLDSGGYTIYF. CDR3 sequence (DNA): TGTGCCAGCAGCTTAGACTCAGGGGGGTACACCATATATTTT. Full variable domain (outside the CDR3, taken from reference TRBV7-2 and TRBJ1-3): GAGVSQSPSNKVTEKGKDVELRCDPISGHTALYWYRQSLGQGLEFLIYFQGNSAPDKSGLPSDRFSAERTGGSVSTLTIQRTQQEDSAVYLCASSLDSGGYTIYFGEGSWLTVV.

CDR3 loop: CASSEAGQGTTQYF. The CDR3 DNA is TGTGCCAGCAGTGAGGCGGGACAGGGTACGACGCAGTATTTT. The V call is TRBV6-4, the J call TRBJ2-3, with 9 bases lining up with TRBD1. The CDR3 sequence is 14 residues long. The V gene end was trimmed by 3 bases and the J gene end by 9 bases; junction bases not matched to a gene: 7. Per germline, CDR1 MRHNA and CDR2 SNTAGT.

This chain joins TRBV5-1 and TRBJ2-7; 8 bases align to TRBD2. This CDR3 contains 15 residues. Germline lookup yields CDR1 SGHRS and CDR2 YFSETQ. V lost 2 bases, J lost 0 bases, and 4 bases stayed unmatched. This CDR3 is CASSFSGGSSYEQYF. In nucleotides, the CDR3 is TGCGCCAGCAGCTTCTCGGGAGGGTCCTCCTACGAGCAGTACTTC. Filled out from reference TRBV5-1 and TRBJ2-7, the complete variable domain reads KAGVTQTPRYLIKTRGQQVTLSCSPISGHRSVSWYQQTPGQGLQFLFEYFSETQRNKGNFPGRFSGRQFSNSRSEMNVSTLELGDSALYLCASSFSGGSSYEQYFGPGTRLTVT.

The chain links TRBV6-1 to TRBJ2-3; 12 nucleotides align to TRBD2. The CDR3 sequence is 19 residues long. V lost 2 bases and J lost 0; bases outside the gene matches: 9. Germline CDR1 MNHNS, CDR2 SASEGT. CDR3: CASSEPLAGGSTSTDTQYF. CDR3 DNA: TGTGCCAGCAGTGAACCCCTAGCGGGAGGGTCGACTAGCACAGATACGCAGTATTTT.

The chain is built from TRBV5-1 and TRBJ2-7, with a tentative D call TRBD2 (6 bases). CDR1 is SGHRS, CDR2 YFSETQ, per germline. Trimming removed 0 bases from V and 3 bases from J, with 10 bases in between. The CDR3 has 14 residues. The CDR3: CASSLGLVNYEQYF. CDR3 sequence (DNA): TGCGCCAGCAGCTTGGGACTAGTCAACTACGAGCAGTACTTC.

This chain joins TRBV6-5 and TRBJ2-1; D remains ambiguous. The CDR3 loop spans 12 amino acids. Trimming shortened V by 2 bases and J by 15 bases, and 14 bases separated the two germline ends. Germline-derived CDR1 and CDR2 are MNHEY and SVGAGI. CDR3 bases: TGTGCCAGCAGTTACCAGACCCAGGACCGGTTCTTC. Translated: CASSYQTQDRFF.

The chain carries TRBV7-2 and TRBJ2-1, with D possibly matching TRBD1 (5 bases). The ends were cut back, 0 bases at V and 0 bases at J, with 12 bases in the middle. This CDR3 contains 17 residues. Germline V gene data show CDR1 as SGHTA and CDR2 as FQGNSA. CDR3 in DNA: TGTGCCAGCAGCTTAGCCTTGGACACGAGCTCCTACAATGAGCAGTTCTTC. It specifies CASSLALDTSSYNEQFF. The complete variable domain, with remaining parts taken from reference TRBV7-2 and TRBJ2-1, reads GAGVSQSPSNKVTEKGKDVELRCDPISGHTALYWYRQSLGQGLEFLIYFQGNSAPDKSGLPSDRFSAERTGGSVSTLTIQRTQQEDSAVYLCASSLALDTSSYNEQFFGPGTRLTVL.

The J gene is TRBJ2-7, the V gene TRBV11-2; 8 positions agree with TRBD1. This CDR3 region has 14 residues. Trimming at V came to 2 bases and at J to 2 bases, leaving 2 bases not matched to a gene. The germline V gene has CDR1 SGHAT and CDR2 FQNNGV. CDR3 region: CASSLTGGPYEQYF. In nucleotides, the CDR3 is TGTGCCAGCAGCTTAACAGGGGGGCCCTACGAGCAGTACTTC. The whole variable domain, filled in from reference TRBV11-2 and TRBJ2-7, reads EAGVAQSPRYKIIEKRQSVAFWCNPISGHATLYWYQQILGQGPKLLIQFQNNGVVDDSQLPKDRFSAERLKGVDSTLKIQPAKLEDSAVYLCASSLTGGPYEQYFGPGTRLTVT.

The sample holds one count of this clone. The chain combines TRBV2 with TRBJ2-5; the match to TRBD2 covers 12 bases. Germline values: CDR1 SNHLY, CDR2 FYNNEI. The junction had 8 bases not matched to a gene; V was cut back by 4 bases and J by 5 bases. The CDR3 totals 16 residues. The CDR3 region is CASSARTSGTGETQYF. As DNA, the CDR3 is TGTGCCAGCAGTGCCCGGACTAGCGGGACGGGGGAGACCCAGTACTTC. The full variable domain, completed using reference TRBV2 and TRBJ2-5, is EPEVTQTPSHQVTQMGQEVILRCVPISNHLYFYWYRQILGQKVEFLVSFYNNEISEKSEIFDDQFSVERPDGSNFTLKIRSTKLEDSAMYFCASSARTSGTGETQYFGPGTRLLVL.

The V and J genes are TRBV18 and TRBJ2-5; 8 bases match TRBD1. The V and J ends lost 1 base and 5 bases, in that order; junction bases with no gene match: 6. The CDR3 has 15 amino acids. Germline-derived CDR1 and CDR2 are KGHSH and LQKENI. The CDR3 protein is CASSPRQGAVETQYF. CDR3 nucleotides: TGTGCCAGCTCACCACGGCAGGGGGCGGTGGAGACCCAGTACTTC.

This clone appeared a few times. This chain joins TRBV16 and TRBJ1-1, with D possibly matching TRBD1 (6 bases). CDR1 and CDR2 from the germline V gene are KGHSY and FQNENV. Trimming shortened V by 0 bases and J by 1 base, and 9 bases separated the two germline ends. The CDR3 is made up of 15 amino acids. The CDR3 DNA sequence: TGTGCCAGCAGCCAATCCGGGACATCGAACACTGAAGCTTTCTTT. Encoded protein: CASSQSGTSNTEAFF.

This chain joins TRBV11-2 and TRBJ2-2, with D possibly being TRBD2 (6 bases). The ends were cut back, 5 bases at V and 0 bases at J, with 10 bases in the middle. The CDR3 is 15 residues long. Germline values: CDR1 SGHAT, CDR2 FQNNGV. The CDR3 DNA is TGTGCCAGCAGCCCTGGGGGGACGAACACCGGGGAGCTGTTTTTT. Amino acid sequence: CASSPGGTNTGELFF.

This chain links TRBV7-2 with TRBJ2-5, with D maybe TRBD2 (5 bases). The CDR3 has 17 residues. Germline CDR1 is SGHTA and CDR2 is FQGNSA. Trimming pared 1 base from V and 5 bases from J, leaving 20 bases between. Written as DNA, the CDR3 is TGTGCCAGCAGCTTAGAGGCCAGCCTGGAGCGGTGGGAGACCCAGTACTTC. Translating it yields CASSLEASLERWETQYF.

This chain joins TRBV6-5 and TRBJ2-7; D may be TRBD2 (7 bases). Trimming removed 6 bases from V and 5 bases from J, with 17 bases in between. The germline CDR1 and CDR2 sequences are MNHEY and SVGAGI. The CDR3 totals 14 residues. The CDR3 nucleotides read TGTGCCAGCAGATCCGGGGAGGGGGGGAACGAGCAGTACTTC. This translates into CASRSGEGGNEQYF.

The chain has TRBV7-2 and TRBJ1-4; D may be TRBD1 (6 bases). V gave up 5 bases and J gave up 1 base, with 11 bases separating them. CDR1 and CDR2 (germline): SGHTA, FQGNSA. This CDR3 has 15 amino acids. The CDR3 bases are TGTGCCAGCAGCGCCACAGGGATAACTAATGAAAAACTGTTTTTT. Residues: CASSATGITNEKLFF.

The chain joins TRBV7-3 to TRBJ1-4; D gene unclear. Germline CDR1 is SGHTA and CDR2 is FQGTGA. Trimming shortened V by 1 base and J by 5 bases, and 5 bases separated the two germline ends. The CDR3 contains 13 residues. The CDR3 protein is CASSLRANEKLFF. In DNA, the CDR3 is TGTGCCAGCAGCTTAAGGGCGAATGAAAAACTGTTTTTT.

Here the CDR3 DNA reads TGCGCCAGCAGCCAAGAAATGAGGGCTCAAGCTTTCTTT. Its translation: CASSQEMRAQAFF. This chain joins TRBV4-1 and TRBJ1-1; D remains ambiguous. With 0 bases removed from V and 9 bases from J, the gap between germline ends came to 11 bases. CDR3 size: 13 residues. Germline loops: CDR1 MGHRA, CDR2 YSYEKL.

V gene TRBV28 combines with J gene TRBJ2-3; 8 nucleotides align to TRBD2. With 5 bases clipped from V and 1 base from J, the junction kept 2 bases outside the gene matches. Germline V CDR1 and CDR2: MDHEN, SYDVKM. This CDR3 has 14 residues. The CDR3 protein is CASSQLAGTDTQYF. The CDR3 region has the DNA TGTGCCAGCAGTCAACTAGCGGGCACAGATACGCAGTATTTT. Drawing the rest from reference TRBV28 and TRBJ2-3, the complete variable domain is DVKVTQSSRYLVKRTGEKVFLECVQDMDHENMFWYRQDPGLGLRLIYFSYDVKMKEKGDIPEGYSVSREKKERFSLILESASTNQTSMYLCASSQLAGTDTQYFGPGTRLTVL.

V usage is TRBV28 and J usage is TRBJ2-2; TRBD2 matches at 11 bases. CDR1 and CDR2 from the germline V gene are MDHEN and SYDVKM. The CDR3 contains 19 residues. V trimming: 7 bases; J trimming: 0 bases; junction bases outside the gene matches: 13. In DNA, the CDR3 is TGTGCCAGCACCCGAAGCAAGTTTAGCGGGAGGGCGAACACCGGGGAGCTGTTTTTT. This sequence encodes CASTRSKFSGRANTGELFF.

This chain joins TRBV5-1 and TRBJ2-7; 14 bases align to TRBD2. The V gene's germline CDR1 is SGHRS and CDR2 YFSETQ. Trimming cost V 4 bases and J 3 bases; bases outside gene matches: 3. This CDR3 has 15 residues. The CDR3 DNA sequence: TGCGCCAGCAGCCTCGGGACTAGCGGGAGCTACGAGCAGTACTTC. Amino acid sequence: CASSLGTSGSYEQYF.

This sequence joins TRBV5-1 and TRBJ2-7; TRBD1 aligns across 9 bases. With 3 bases clipped from V and 2 bases from J, the junction kept 15 bases outside the gene matches. Germline V gives CDR1 SGHRS, CDR2 YFSETQ. CDR3 size: 18 residues. The CDR3 spells CASSSPGQGVLPTYEQYF. In DNA, the CDR3 is TGCGCCAGCAGCTCCCCGGGACAGGGTGTACTCCCCACCTACGAGCAGTACTTC. Full variable domain (remainder filled in from reference TRBV5-1 and TRBJ2-7): KAGVTQTPRYLIKTRGQQVTLSCSPISGHRSVSWYQQTPGQGLQFLFEYFSETQRNKGNFPGRFSGRQFSNSRSEMNVSTLELGDSALYLCASSSPGQGVLPTYEQYFGPGTRLTVT.

The chain has TRBV4-3 and TRBJ1-3; no clear D. Germline-derived CDR1 and CDR2 are LGHNA and YSLEER. The CDR3 consists of 17 residues. V lost 0 bases, J lost 4 bases, and 16 bases lay in between. As DNA, the CDR3 is TGCGCCAGCAGCCAAGATACCGCCGGACTAGGGGGAAACACCATATATTTT. This translates into CASSQDTAGLGGNTIYF.

This chain connects TRBV2 to TRBJ2-1, with 7 bases matching TRBD2. The CDR3 covers 14 residues. Trimming cost V 6 bases and J 5 bases; bases outside gene matches: 7. Per the germline V gene, CDR1 is SNHLY and CDR2 is FYNNEI. DNA of the CDR3: TGTGCCAGCAGGAATAGACTAGCCCACAATGAGCAGTTCTTC. It is translated as CASRNRLAHNEQFF. Filled out from reference TRBV2 and TRBJ2-1, the complete variable domain reads EPEVTQTPSHQVTQMGQEVILRCVPISNHLYFYWYRQILGQKVEFLVSFYNNEISEKSEIFDDQFSVERPDGSNFTLKIRSTKLEDSAMYFCASRNRLAHNEQFFGPGTRLTVL.

This clone was counted once. The rearrangement joins TRBV4-2 to TRBJ1-1; 7 bases are shared with TRBD1. CDR3 length equals 14 residues. Germline-derived CDR1 and CDR2 are LGHNA and YNFKEQ. Unmatched junction bases numbered 2, after V lost 0 bases and J lost 4 bases. CDR3 residues: CASSQEQGITEAFF. Here the CDR3 DNA reads TGTGCCAGCAGCCAAGAACAGGGGATCACTGAAGCTTTCTTT.

The V call is TRBV5-1, the J call TRBJ2-5; D unresolved. CDR3 size: 16 residues. The germline CDR1 and CDR2 sequences are SGHRS and YFSETQ. The V gene lost 0 bases and the J gene lost 4 bases, with 16 bases spanning the gap. The CDR3, as DNA: TGCGCCAGCAGCTTGGGGATACAGTCATCCATAGAGACCCAGTACTTC. Its protein is CASSLGIQSSIETQYF.

The J gene is TRBJ1-2, the V gene TRBV5-1; 8 nucleotides line up with TRBD1. The V gene end was trimmed by 5 bases and the J gene end by 3 bases; junction bases not matched to a gene: 9. CDR1 is SGHRS, CDR2 YFSETQ, per germline. The length of the CDR3 is 15 residues. The DNA of the CDR3 is TGCGCCAGCAGTCGACAGGGGATTATGGACTATGGCTACACCTTC. Amino acids: CASSRQGIMDYGYTF. The variable domain in full, completed from reference TRBV5-1 and TRBJ1-2, reads KAGVTQTPRYLIKTRGQQVTLSCSPISGHRSVSWYQQTPGQGLQFLFEYFSETQRNKGNFPGRFSGRQFSNSRSEMNVSTLELGDSALYLCASSRQGIMDYGYTFGSGTRLTVV.

The chain couples TRBV9 to TRBJ2-3, with 13 bases matching TRBD2. This CDR3 contains 16 residues. Germline trimming cut 3 bases from V and 6 bases from J; bases unmatched to any gene: 7. Germline assignment: CDR1 SGDLS and CDR2 YYNGEE. CDR3 coding DNA: TGTGCCAGCAGCGGCGGACTAGCGGGAGTTCGGGATACGCAGTATTTT. Amino acid sequence: CASSGGLAGVRDTQYF.

The V gene is TRBV7-9, the J gene TRBJ2-5; no clear D. Deletions cut 5 bases from V and 1 base from J, with 14 bases between. Germline V lookup: CDR1 SEHNR, CDR2 FQNEAQ (reference sequence). CDR3 length: 15 amino acids. CDR3 amino acids: CASSPKQRLQETQYF. CDR3 DNA: TGTGCCAGCAGCCCGAAGCAGCGACTCCAAGAGACCCAGTACTTC.

The CDR3 bases are TGTGCCAGCAGTTCCGCTCGTGCGGAGCAGGGAGATACGCAGTATTTT. Its protein product is CASSSARAEQGDTQYF. The rearrangement joins TRBV6-6 to TRBJ2-3; tentative D call: TRBD1 (5 bases). V lost 4 bases, J lost 5 bases, and 19 bases lay in between. Germline values: CDR1 MNHNY, CDR2 SVGAGI (reference sequence). The CDR3 is 16 amino acids.

J is TRBJ2-7 and V is TRBV25-1, with D possibly being TRBD1 (5 bases). Germline CDR1 and CDR2: MGHDK and SYGVNS. Trimming pared 3 bases from V and 3 bases from J, leaving 15 bases between. The CDR3 runs 15 residues. This CDR3 reads CASSDNRLFNYEQYF. DNA of the CDR3: TGTGCCAGCAGTGATAACAGGCTTTTTAACTACGAGCAGTACTTC.

This chain links TRBV7-8 with TRBJ2-2; D is perhaps TRBD1 (6 bases). The V end was cut by 5 bases, the J end by 8 bases, with 18 bases between. This CDR3 comprises 15 residues. Germline CDR1 SGHVS, CDR2 FQNEAQ. CDR3 nucleotides: TGTGCCAGCAGCCTCAGGGACACTGGCCGGGGGGAGCTGTTTTTT. It encodes CASSLRDTGRGELFF. Variable domain in full (rest from reference TRBV7-8 and TRBJ2-2): GAGVSQSPRYKVAKRGQDVALRCDPISGHVSLFWYQQALGQGPEFLTYFQNEAQLDKSGLPSDRFFAERPEGSVSTLKIQRTQQEDSAVYLCASSLRDTGRGELFFGEGSRLTVL.

The chain combines TRBV11-2 with TRBJ2-6, with D uncertain. This CDR3 contains 15 residues. Germline values: CDR1 SGHAT, CDR2 FQNNGV. The ends were cut back, 1 base at V and 4 bases at J, with 8 bases in the middle. CDR3 amino acids: CASSLGLRGANVLTF. For the CDR3, the DNA is TGTGCCAGCAGCTTAGGGTTGAGGGGGGCCAACGTCCTGACTTTC.